The sequence of this TCR beta chain was determined in a study of T cell changes during pregnancy in multiple sclerosis. Sequenced by immunoSEQ multiplex PCR; TCRdb stores in-frame clones only, minus some. This sample has 30,000 to 40,000 clones, with 91% found just once. The CDR3 has 12 residues. The V end lost 2 bases, the J end lost 10 bases, and 10 bases lay between the germline ends. Germline V gives CDR1 SGHNT, CDR2 YYREEE (reference sequence). The chain carries TRBV5-4 and TRBJ2-1; D unresolved. This TCR derives from a female donor in good health, enrolled as a control in a pregnancy study. The source material was CD4+ T cells from peripheral blood mononuclear cells, sampled in the third trimester of pregnancy. The chain's CDR3 is CASSFRSTEQFF. DNA of the CDR3: TGTGCCAGCAGCTTCCGATCTACCGAGCAGTTCTTC. Using reference TRBV5-4 and TRBJ2-1 for the parts outside the CDR3, the full variable domain is ETGVTQSPTHLIKTRGQQVTLRCSSQSGHNTVSWYQQALGQGPQFIFQYYREEENGRGNFPPRFSGLQFPNYSSELNVNALELDDSALYLCASSFRSTEQFFGPGTRLTVL.